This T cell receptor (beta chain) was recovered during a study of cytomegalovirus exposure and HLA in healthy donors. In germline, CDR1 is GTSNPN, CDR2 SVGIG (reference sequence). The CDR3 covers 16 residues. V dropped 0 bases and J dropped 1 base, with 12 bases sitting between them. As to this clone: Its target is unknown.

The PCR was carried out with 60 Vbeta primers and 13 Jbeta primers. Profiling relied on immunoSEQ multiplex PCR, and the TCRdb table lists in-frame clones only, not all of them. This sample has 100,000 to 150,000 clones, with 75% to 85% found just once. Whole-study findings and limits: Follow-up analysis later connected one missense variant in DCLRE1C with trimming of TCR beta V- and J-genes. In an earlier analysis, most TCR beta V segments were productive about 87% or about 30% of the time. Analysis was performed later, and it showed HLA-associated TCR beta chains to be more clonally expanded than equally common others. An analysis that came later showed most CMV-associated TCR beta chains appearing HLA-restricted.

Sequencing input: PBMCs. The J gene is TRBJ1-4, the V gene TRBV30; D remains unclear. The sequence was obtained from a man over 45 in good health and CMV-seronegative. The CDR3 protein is CAWSVGSSGTNEKLFF. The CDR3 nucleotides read TGTGCCTGGAGTGTAGGATCTTCGGGAACTAATGAAAAACTGTTTTTT.